These 24 T cell receptor beta chains originate from one sample sequenced in a study of preoperative IRX-2 immunotherapy in early breast cancer. Treatment noted: preoperative locoregional IRX-2 cytokine immunotherapy. Using immunoSEQ multiplex PCR, the repertoire was profiled, and TCRdb retains in-frame clones only, with some absent. The data contain roughly 25,000 clones, 75% to 90% of them singletons. Sequenced here: tumor tissue, sampled after IRX-2 immunotherapy. The receptors were gathered from a human donor with breast cancer.

V usage is TRBV6-6 and J usage is TRBJ2-3; 8 bases line up with TRBD1. The V gene's germline CDR1 is MNHNY and CDR2 SVGAGI (reference sequence). CDR3 length equals 16 residues. J was trimmed by 5 bases and V by 1 base; bases with no gene match: 8. The CDR3: CASSYWTGRNQDTQYF. The DNA for the CDR3 is TGTGCCAGCAGTTACTGGACAGGGAGAAACCAAGATACGCAGTATTTT.

The chain joins TRBV19 to TRBJ2-7; 10 bases align to TRBD2. Trimming at V came to 7 bases and at J to 0 bases, leaving 9 bases not matched to a gene. Looked up from germline, CDR1 is LNHDA and CDR2 is SQIVND (reference sequence). The CDR3 loop spans 16 amino acids. CDR3 sequence: CASKRTSGFNSYEQYF. The CDR3 coding sequence is TGTGCCAGTAAAAGGACTAGCGGTTTTAACTCCTACGAGCAGTACTTC.

The genes are TRBV30 and TRBJ1-2; D is ambiguous. V gave up 4 bases and J gave up 0 bases, with 12 bases separating them. The germline gives CDR1 GTSNPN, CDR2 SVGIG (reference sequence). The CDR3 totals 14 residues. DNA of the CDR3: TGTGCCTGGATGGTGGAGGCAACTAACTATGGCTACACCTTC. Translation: CAWMVEATNYGYTF.

The chain carries TRBV5-4 and TRBJ1-2; 9 nucleotides agree with TRBD1. This CDR3 has 15 residues. Germline V gene lookup returns CDR1 SGHNT and CDR2 YYREEE (reference sequence). J lost 3 bases, V lost 5 bases, and 8 bases had no gene match. The CDR3 DNA sequence: TGTGCCAGCAGTTCCGGGACAGGGAGAGACTATGGCTACACCTTC. This gives the protein CASSSGTGRDYGYTF.

The chain has TRBV2 and TRBJ2-3; D possibly corresponds to TRBD1 (6 bases). The V gene's germline CDR1 is SNHLY and CDR2 FYNNEI. The length of the CDR3 is 14 residues. The V end was cut by 9 bases, the J end by 2 bases, with 15 bases between. This CDR3 reads CASFRDTYTDTQYF. The CDR3 DNA reads TGTGCCAGTTTCCGGGACACTTACACAGATACGCAGTATTTT.

This clone was picked up a small number of times. V and J are TRBV19 and TRBJ2-5; no clear D gene. Trimming cost V 4 bases and J 0 bases, with 3 bases left between them. Per germline, CDR1 LNHDA and CDR2 SQIVND (reference sequence). The CDR3 length is 12 residues. DNA for the CDR3: TGTGCCAGTAGTAAAAACCAAGAGACCCAGTACTTC. Its translation: CASSKNQETQYF.

The chain employs TRBV5-1 and TRBJ2-7; D remains unclear. Germline lookup yields CDR1 SGHRS and CDR2 YFSETQ. The ends were cut back, 4 bases at V and 1 base at J, with 6 bases in the middle. CDR3 size: 12 residues. CDR3 amino acids: CASSDTSYEQYF. In DNA form, the CDR3 reads TGCGCCAGCAGCGACACTTCCTACGAGCAGTACTTC.

CDR3 sequence: CASSPQRSSYEQYF. CDR3 bases: TGTGCCAGTAGTCCGCAGAGGAGCTCCTACGAGCAGTACTTC. The V and J genes are TRBV19 and TRBJ2-7, with unresolved D. The CDR3 has 14 amino acids. Germline V CDR1 and CDR2: LNHDA, SQIVND (reference sequence). Trimming removed 5 bases at V and 0 bases at J, with 11 bases between.

The count of this clone is one. The rearrangement uses TRBV5-1 and TRBJ2-7; no firm D call. The germline gives CDR1 SGHRS, CDR2 YFSETQ. CDR3 size: 13 residues. The V gene lost 2 bases and the J gene lost 3 bases, with 9 bases spanning the gap. CDR3 coding DNA: TGCGCCAGCAGCTTATCACAGATCTACGAGCAGTACTTC. It codes for CASSLSQIYEQYF. Complete variable domain (other parts from reference TRBV5-1 and TRBJ2-7): KAGVTQTPRYLIKTRGQQVTLSCSPISGHRSVSWYQQTPGQGLQFLFEYFSETQRNKGNFPGRFSGRQFSNSRSEMNVSTLELGDSALYLCASSLSQIYEQYFGPGTRLTVT.

The CDR3 DNA is TGTGCCAGCTCACCACCCGGGAATAATGAAAAACTGTTTTTT. This gives the protein CASSPPGNNEKLFF. This chain links TRBV18 with TRBJ1-4; D gene unclear. Germline V CDR1 and CDR2: KGHSH, LQKENI. The CDR3 sequence is 14 residues long. Trimming took 0 bases from V and 4 from J, leaving 6 bases between them.

This rearrangement joins TRBV6-1 to TRBJ2-5, with TRBD2 matching over 7 bases. V trimming: 6 bases; J trimming: 3 bases; junction bases outside the gene matches: 7. The CDR3 extends over 14 amino acids. CDR1 and CDR2 from the germline V gene are MNHNS and SASEGT. The CDR3 sequence: CASRSTSLKETQYF. The CDR3, as DNA: TGTGCCAGCAGATCGACTAGCCTAAAAGAGACCCAGTACTTC.

This sequence joins TRBV28 and TRBJ1-3; D uncertain. Germline loops: CDR1 MDHEN, CDR2 SYDVKM. This CDR3 has 15 residues. Trimming left V 6 bases short and J 0 bases short, with 12 bases between. CDR3 DNA sequence: TGTGCCAGCAGCCCCAGGACCTCCTCTGGAAACACCATATATTTT. This translates into CASSPRTSSGNTIYF.

J is TRBJ1-6 and V is TRBV28, with unresolved D. Trimming removed 2 bases from V and 7 bases from J, with 12 bases in between. Germline V gene sequence: CDR1 MDHEN, CDR2 SYDVKM. The CDR3 is 15 amino acids. DNA of the CDR3: TGTGCCAGCAGTTTAGATCGCTCCCTGAATTCACCCCTCCACTTT. Protein sequence: CASSLDRSLNSPLHF. Complete variable domain (other parts from reference TRBV28 and TRBJ1-6): DVKVTQSSRYLVKRTGEKVFLECVQDMDHENMFWYRQDPGLGLRLIYFSYDVKMKEKGDIPEGYSVSREKKERFSLILESASTNQTSMYLCASSLDRSLNSPLHFGNGTRLTVT.

In its sample, this clone was seen once. The gene calls are TRBV27 and TRBJ2-1; TRBD2 agrees at 9 bases. Losses at the gene ends were 6 bases for V and 2 bases for J; bases not matched to a gene: 11. Per the germline V gene, CDR1 is MNHEY and CDR2 is SMNVEV (reference sequence). The CDR3 is 17 residues long. The CDR3, as DNA: TGTGCCAGCAGATCCTTGGCGGGAGGGTCCACCTACAATGAGCAGTTCTTC. This codes for CASRSLAGGSTYNEQFF.

The rearrangement joins TRBV19 to TRBJ2-3; 11 bases agree with TRBD1. This CDR3 comprises 14 residues. Per germline, CDR1 LNHDA and CDR2 SQIVND (reference sequence). The J segment lost 4 bases and the V segment lost 6 bases, leaving 3 bases of the junction unmatched. The CDR3 protein is CASRRTGGADTQYF. The CDR3 DNA sequence: TGTGCCAGTAGACGGACAGGGGGCGCAGATACGCAGTATTTT.

The V call is TRBV15, the J call TRBJ1-5; tentative D call: TRBD1 (5 bases). Germline V lookup: CDR1 LNHNV, CDR2 YYDKDF (reference sequence). This CDR3 is 14 amino acids long. V lost 3 bases and J lost 4, with 10 bases in between. The CDR3 nucleotides read TGTGCCACCAGCAGGCAGGGAGGTAATCAGCCCCAGCATTTT. Its translation: CATSRQGGNQPQHF.

The gene calls are TRBV28 and TRBJ2-2; 9 bases align to TRBD1. Trimming cost V 8 bases and J 8 bases; bases outside gene matches: 12. Germline CDR1 MDHEN, CDR2 SYDVKM. The CDR3 extends over 15 amino acids. The CDR3 is CASLRDRVSSGELFF. The CDR3 DNA is TGTGCCAGCTTAAGGGACAGGGTTTCATCGGGGGAGCTGTTTTTT.

The chain combines TRBV7-6 with TRBJ2-5; D gene uncertain. V was trimmed by 8 bases and J by 5 bases, leaving 9 bases between them. The CDR3 has 11 residues. Per germline, CDR1 SGHVS and CDR2 FNYEAQ. For the CDR3, the DNA is TGTGCCAGCCGGAACGGGGAGACCCAGTACTTC. Translating gives CASRNGETQYF.

V is TRBV2 and J is TRBJ2-7; D is ambiguous. The CDR3 is made up of 14 amino acids. V lost 5 bases and J lost 1, with 12 bases in between. Germline V gene lookup returns CDR1 SNHLY and CDR2 FYNNEI. The CDR3 is CASSRTGLSYEQYF. The CDR3 DNA is TGTGCCAGCAGTCGGACGGGCCTGTCCTACGAGCAGTACTTC. The whole variable domain, remainder taken from reference TRBV2 and TRBJ2-7, is EPEVTQTPSHQVTQMGQEVILRCVPISNHLYFYWYRQILGQKVEFLVSFYNNEISEKSEIFDDQFSVERPDGSNFTLKIRSTKLEDSAMYFCASSRTGLSYEQYFGPGTRLTVT.

The chain uses TRBV27 and TRBJ2-1, with 7 bases lining up with TRBD2. The CDR3 consists of 14 residues. Germline V gene sequence: CDR1 MNHEY, CDR2 SMNVEV (reference sequence). Unmatched junction bases numbered 7, after V lost 4 bases and J lost 7 bases. This CDR3 is CASSSRLARNEQFF. The CDR3 DNA reads TGTGCCAGCAGTTCGCGACTAGCAAGGAATGAGCAGTTCTTC.

V gene TRBV7-8 combines with J gene TRBJ1-2; TRBD1 might be the D (5 bases). V lost 1 base to trimming and J lost 1 base, with 13 bases between them. The CDR3 contains 16 residues. The germline CDR1 and CDR2 sequences are SGHVS and FQNEAQ. The CDR3 DNA follows: TGTGCCAGCAGCTTAGAGCGGGACGGAATTAACTATGGCTACACCTTC. Its protein product is CASSLERDGINYGYTF.

The chain joins TRBV27 to TRBJ2-2; D is uncertain. The CDR3 is 15 residues long. The V end lost 5 bases, the J end lost 6 bases, and 16 bases lay between the germline ends. Germline loops: CDR1 MNHEY, CDR2 SMNVEV (reference sequence). CDR3 region: CASSPVVGGPGELFF. The CDR3 region has the DNA TGTGCCAGCAGTCCCGTCGTGGGTGGGCCCGGGGAGCTGTTTTTT.

The chain recombines TRBV2 with TRBJ1-2, with D unresolved. The CDR3 consists of 11 residues. CDR1 and CDR2 (germline): SNHLY, FYNNEI. V lost 8 bases and J 3 bases, leaving 7 bases between the germline ends. The CDR3 sequence: CASRVYYGYTF. The CDR3 DNA is TGTGCCAGCCGGGTCTACTATGGCTACACCTTC.

V and J are TRBV14 and TRBJ1-5, with TRBD1 as a possible D gene (5 bases). V shed 0 bases and J shed 6 bases, with 6 bases lying between them. Per the germline V gene, CDR1 is SGHDN and CDR2 is FVKESK. CDR3 length equals 13 residues. CDR3 nucleotide sequence: TGTGCCAGCAGCCAAGACGGGGGTCAGCCCCAGCATTTT. Translating gives CASSQDGGQPQHF. The variable domain in full, completed from reference TRBV14 and TRBJ1-5, reads EAGVTQFPSHSVIEKGQTVTLRCDPISGHDNLYWYRRVMGKEIKFLLHFVKESKQDESGMPNNRFLAERTGGTYSTLKVQPAELEDSGVYFCASSQDGGQPQHFGDGTRLSIL.